This T cell receptor (beta chain) was captured by sequencing in a study of blood T cell repertoires in COVID-19. Study-wide context: Sites across the United States, Italy and Spain contributed samples from acute and convalescent COVID-19. PBMCs, B-cell-depleted T cells, or T cells were the source of the cDNA or gDNA that made up the material.

Germline CDR1 is SEHNR and CDR2 is FQNEAQ (reference sequence). Trimming stripped 4 bases from V and 8 bases from J, with 15 bases between. The CDR3 has 15 residues. Clones were read by immunoSEQ multiplex PCR, and TCRdb kept only the in-frame ones, dropping some. The data hold 100,000 to 150,000 clones, with approximately 74% observed a single time. V gene TRBV7-9 combines with J gene TRBJ1-6, with D perhaps TRBD1 (5 bases). The receptor was derived from a man aged 55-75 years with acute or convalescent COVID-19. Sequenced input: peripheral blood. Here the CDR3 DNA reads TGTGCCAGCAGCTCCACAGGTGGAGGGGATTCACCCCTCCACTTT. Its translation is CASSSTGGGDSPLHF.